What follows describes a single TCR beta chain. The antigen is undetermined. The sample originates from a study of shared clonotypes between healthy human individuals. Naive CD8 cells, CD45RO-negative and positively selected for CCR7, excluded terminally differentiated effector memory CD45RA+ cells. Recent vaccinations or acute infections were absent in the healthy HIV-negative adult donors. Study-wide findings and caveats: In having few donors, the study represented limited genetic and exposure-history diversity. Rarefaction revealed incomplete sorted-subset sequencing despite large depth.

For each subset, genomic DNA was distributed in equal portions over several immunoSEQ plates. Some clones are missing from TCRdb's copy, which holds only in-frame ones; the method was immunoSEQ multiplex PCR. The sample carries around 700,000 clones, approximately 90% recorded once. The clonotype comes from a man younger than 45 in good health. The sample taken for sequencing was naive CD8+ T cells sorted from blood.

The CDR3 here is CASSLVDSTTMNTEAFF. As DNA, the CDR3 is TGCGCCAGCAGCTTGGTAGATAGCACAACAATGAACACTGAAGCTTTCTTT. The rearrangement uses TRBV5-1 and TRBJ1-1; D remains ambiguous. The CDR3 loop spans 17 amino acids. Germline assignment: CDR1 SGHRS and CDR2 YFSETQ. V dropped 0 bases and J dropped 0 bases, with 15 bases sitting between them.